This T cell receptor (beta chain) is from a study of cytomegalovirus exposure and HLA in healthy donors. Worth noting for this clone: Its antigen remains unknown.

The CDR3 is made up of 15 amino acids. The germline V gene encodes CDR1 MGHRA and CDR2 YSYEKL. V shed 5 bases, J shed 2 bases, and the junction held 8 bases outside the gene matches. Primers for the PCR totalled 60 Vbeta and 13 Jbeta. This table comes from immunoSEQ multiplex PCR, and its TCRdb copy is limited to in-frame clones, with some not included. The sample lists some 93,000 clones, 82% occurring once. General study results and limits: According to an earlier analysis, most TCR beta V segments yielded productive rearrangements about 90% or about 30% of the time. The authors enumerated some 160 TCR beta chains as linked to cytomegalovirus. Available immune exposure information covered CMV serostatus only. V- and J-gene trimming of TCR beta was linked (in a later analysis) to a missense DCLRE1C variant.

The chain uses TRBV4-1 and TRBJ2-7; 8 nucleotides agree with TRBD1. Sequences were obtained from PBMCs. The TCR originated in a man aged 50-60 years in good health and CMV-seronegative. Written as DNA, the CDR3 is TGCGCCAGCAGCAACTTTCAGGGGGCGACCTACGAGCAGTACTTC. Amino acids: CASSNFQGATYEQYF.